This entry lists 18 T cell receptor beta chains sequenced from one sample in a study of spatial heterogeneity in lung cancer. TCRdb re-analysed the 5' RACE reads in MiXCR, keeping a single row per CDR3 protein. This sample carries thousands of distinct CDR3 sequences, roughly 31% of them seen once, and the ten largest clones take roughly 15%. This sample's time point: sample taken at primary tumor resection. Study-level findings and limits: Tumors with more nonsynonymous mutations had more expanded intratumoral alpha and beta TCRs.

These receptors lack a known antigen. The sequenced sample was lung tumor tissue, obtained at surgery. Receptors originate from a male donor with early-stage non-small cell lung cancer.

This clonotype is classed as medium-sized. The CDR3 bases are TGCAGTGCTAGAGTACCCCCCCCAGAGAGCTCCTACGAGCAGTACTTC. It encodes CSARVPPPESSYEQYF. The chain carries TRBV20-1 and TRBJ2-7; D is unclear. The CDR3 is 16 residues long. V lost 1 base to trimming and J lost 0 bases, with 16 bases between them. Germline V gene data show CDR1 as DFQATT and CDR2 as SNEGSKA (reference sequence).

This clonotype was recorded only once. V gene TRBV20-1 combines with J gene TRBJ1-3; D is ambiguous. Trimming left V 3 bases short and J 1 base short, with 10 bases between. CDR1 is DFQATT, CDR2 SNEGSKA, per germline (reference sequence). CDR3 length equals 14 residues. CDR3 nucleotides: TGCAGTGCTAGCCTCGCGGGATCTGGAAACACCATATATTTT. Encoded protein: CSASLAGSGNTIYF.

By share, this clonotype ranks as medium-sized. This chain joins TRBV6-5 and TRBJ2-1, with D uncertain. CDR3 length equals 18 residues. Trimming left V 4 bases short and J 4 bases short, with 23 bases between. Germline CDR1 reads MNHEY; CDR2 reads SVGAGI. The CDR3 DNA sequence: TGTGCCAGCAGTTCGTCCTCGGACCGATGGGCCCCATACAATGAGCAGTTCTTC. It encodes CASSSSSDRWAPYNEQFF.

This clonotype is categorized as medium-sized (0.01 to 0.1%). The V and J genes are TRBV19 and TRBJ1-5; D is unresolved. V dropped 1 base and J dropped 7 bases, with 11 bases sitting between them. Germline values: CDR1 LNHDA, CDR2 SQIVND (reference sequence). The CDR3 totals 14 residues. DNA for the CDR3: TGTGCCAGTAGTATAGCCCCGTGGGGACAGCCCCAGCATTTT. Its protein is CASSIAPWGQPQHF.

This clonotype was observed a single time. The chain links TRBV11-2 to TRBJ2-3; 9 nucleotides match TRBD2. CDR3 size: 17 residues. Looked up from germline, CDR1 is SGHAT and CDR2 is FQNNGV. Trimming cost V 1 base and J 4 bases; bases outside gene matches: 9. CDR3 nucleotide sequence: TGTGCCAGCAGCTTAGTTCCTAGCGGGATTTCCGCAGATACGCAGTATTTT. Amino acid sequence: CASSLVPSGISADTQYF. Full variable domain (missing parts from reference TRBV11-2 and TRBJ2-3): EAGVAQSPRYKIIEKRQSVAFWCNPISGHATLYWYQQILGQGPKLLIQFQNNGVVDDSQLPKDRFSAERLKGVDSTLKIQPAKLEDSAVYLCASSLVPSGISADTQYFGPGTRLTVL.

The J gene is TRBJ2-7, the V gene TRBV5-1; 9 positions match TRBD1. Trimming removed 1 base from V and 5 bases from J; junction bases left unmatched: 7. The CDR3 length is 15 residues. The germline gives CDR1 SGHRS, CDR2 YFSETQ. Here the CDR3 reads CASSLTPTGGNEQYF. The CDR3 DNA reads as TGCGCCAGCAGCTTGACCCCTACAGGGGGCAACGAGCAGTACTTC. Complete variable domain (other parts from reference TRBV5-1 and TRBJ2-7): KAGVTQTPRYLIKTRGQQVTLSCSPISGHRSVSWYQQTPGQGLQFLFEYFSETQRNKGNFPGRFSGRQFSNSRSEMNVSTLELGDSALYLCASSLTPTGGNEQYFGPGTRLTVT.

This clonotype turned up a few times. The chain joins TRBV19 to TRBJ2-1; 11 bases line up with TRBD2. This CDR3 is 17 amino acids long. Per the germline V gene, CDR1 is LNHDA and CDR2 is SQIVND (reference sequence). Germline trimming cut 3 bases from V and 1 base from J; bases unmatched to any gene: 5. CDR3 sequence reads: CASSMGLAGGSYNEQFF. The CDR3, as DNA: TGTGCCAGTAGTATGGGGCTAGCGGGAGGTTCCTACAATGAGCAGTTCTTC.

V usage is TRBV19 and J usage is TRBJ2-2; D might be TRBD2 (5 bases). Trimming removed 1 base at V and 2 bases at J, with 11 bases between. The CDR3 totals 16 residues. Germline V lookup: CDR1 LNHDA, CDR2 SQIVND (reference sequence). DNA for the CDR3: TGTGCCAGTAGTATAGGGGGTAGCGATAACACCGGGGAGCTGTTTTTT. Protein product: CASSIGGSDNTGELFF.

This clonotype has a count of ten or more. This chain connects TRBV5-6 to TRBJ1-2; D might be TRBD1 (6 bases). CDR3 length: 14 amino acids. Germline V gene lookup returns CDR1 SGHDT and CDR2 YYEEEE. Trimming removed 1 base from V and 0 bases from J, with 7 bases in between. CDR3 protein: CASSLTGSNYGYTF. The CDR3, as DNA: TGTGCCAGCAGCTTGACAGGGTCTAACTATGGCTACACCTTC.

This clonotype is medium-sized within its sample. V usage is TRBV7-2 and J usage is TRBJ2-3; 7 positions agree with TRBD2. The germline gives CDR1 SGHTA, CDR2 FQGNSA. The CDR3 is 17 amino acids. V gave up 0 bases and J gave up 5 bases; unmatched junction bases: 11. The CDR3 coding sequence is TGTGCCAGCAGCTTAGCGTTCACAGGCGGGGGAAAAGATACGCAGTATTTT. Translation: CASSLAFTGGGKDTQYF.

CDR3 in amino acids: CASSRDLPYEQYF. CDR3 coding DNA: TGTGCCAGCAGTCGGGACTTACCCTACGAGCAGTACTTC. This chain joins TRBV6-4 and TRBJ2-7; D is perhaps TRBD2 (6 bases). Germline CDR1 and CDR2: MRHNA and SNTAGT. The CDR3 is made up of 13 amino acids. V was trimmed by 5 bases and J by 2 bases, leaving 10 bases between them.

The chain recombines TRBV12-3 or TRBV12-4 with TRBJ1-1, with a weak D call TRBD1 (5 bases). V was pared by 3 bases and J by 4 bases, with 12 bases between. The CDR3 covers 14 residues. CDR3 residues: CASSFLHGGTEAFF. DNA of the CDR3: TGTGCCAGCAGTTTCCTCCACGGGGGCACTGAAGCTTTCTTT.

This chain connects TRBV20-1 to TRBJ1-2; a possible D gene is TRBD1 (5 bases). Germline loops: CDR1 DFQATT, CDR2 SNEGSKA (reference sequence). There are 12 residues in the CDR3. Trimming cost V 0 bases and J 9 bases, with 11 bases left between them. CDR3 sequence: CSARDKGSSYTF. In nucleotides, the CDR3 is TGCAGTGCTAGAGATAAGGGGTCGAGCTACACCTTC.

The chain has TRBV10-2 and TRBJ2-3; TRBD2 agrees at 8 bases. This CDR3 is 16 amino acids long. With 0 bases clipped from V and 2 bases from J, the junction kept 4 bases outside the gene matches. Germline assignment: CDR1 WSHSY and CDR2 SAAADI. The CDR3: CASSESTGGLTDTQYF. In DNA form, the CDR3 reads TGCGCCAGCAGTGAGTCGACGGGGGGGCTCACAGATACGCAGTATTTT.

The chain links TRBV2 to TRBJ2-5; maybe TRBD1 (5 bases). Germline V lookup: CDR1 SNHLY, CDR2 FYNNEI. This CDR3 is 12 amino acids long. The V gene lost 11 bases and the J gene lost 5 bases, with 15 bases spanning the gap. The CDR3 coding sequence is TGTGCCGCATTGGGGCTTTACGAGACCCAGTACTTC. This gives the protein CAALGLYETQYF.

This clonotype is medium-sized by share. The chain couples TRBV11-2 to TRBJ1-2, with a weak D call TRBD1 (5 bases). The CDR3 spans 14 residues. Germline loops: CDR1 SGHAT, CDR2 FQNNGV. V lost 0 bases and J 4 bases, leaving 9 bases between the germline ends. The CDR3 region has the DNA TGTGCCAGCAGCTTAGATACGGGGCCCTATGGCTACACCTTC. This sequence encodes CASSLDTGPYGYTF.

This clonotype was seen only a few times. The gene calls are TRBV3-1 and TRBJ1-6, with D perhaps matching TRBD1 (6 bases). V gave up 0 bases and J gave up 17 bases, with 23 bases separating them. In germline, CDR1 is LGHDT, CDR2 YNNKEL (reference sequence). This CDR3 has 16 amino acids. In DNA form, the CDR3 reads TGTGCCAGCAGCCAAGATCTAGTAGGATTCAGGGGCTTCGTCCACTTT. Protein: CASSQDLVGFRGFVHF. Full variable domain (remainder filled in from reference TRBV3-1 and TRBJ1-6): DTAVSQTPKYLVTQMGNDKSIKCEQNLGHDTMYWYKQDSKKFLKIMFSYNNKELIINETVPNRFSPKSPDKAHLNLHINSLELGDSAVYFCASSQDLVGFRGFVHFGNGTRLTVT.

This clonotype was seen once. The CDR3 DNA reads TGCGCCTCTTCCTCTGGGGCCAACGTCCTGACTTTC. This sequence encodes CASSSGANVLTF. The chain combines TRBV5-1 with TRBJ2-6, with D hard to call. The CDR3 has 12 amino acids. V lost 10 bases, J lost 0 bases, and 5 bases lay in between. The V gene's germline CDR1 is SGHRS and CDR2 YFSETQ.